The 22 T cell receptor beta chains below all came from one sample that was sequenced in a study of OX40 agonist ivuxolimab in advanced cancers. The assay was immunoSEQ multiplex PCR, and TCRdb's table has in-frame clones only and misses some. The table shows tens of thousands of clones, with about 92% occurring only once. Sample: CD4+ or CD8+ T cells sorted from blood, taken in a trial of the OX40 agonist ivuxolimab. The receptors were gathered from an adult with an advanced solid tumor such as melanoma, head and neck, liver or kidney cancer.

This chain links TRBV7-9 with TRBJ1-2, with D unclear. CDR3 length: 15 residues. Per the germline V gene, CDR1 is SEHNR and CDR2 is FQNEAQ (reference sequence). With 5 bases removed from V and 7 bases from J, the gap between germline ends came to 20 bases. The CDR3 nucleotides read TGTGCCAGCAGCCCAGACGTCGCAAACCGCGGTGGCTACACCTTC. Translated, it gives CASSPDVANRGGYTF.

The V gene is TRBV13, the J gene TRBJ2-5, with D perhaps given as TRBD1 or TRBD2 (5 bases each). This CDR3 has 13 residues. Per the germline V gene, CDR1 is PRHDT and CDR2 is FYEKMQ (reference sequence). V shed 5 bases and J shed 4 bases, with 11 bases lying between them. CDR3: CASSLGTGETQYF. The DNA of the CDR3 is TGTGCCAGCAGCCTTGGGACGGGAGAGACCCAGTACTTC.

This sequence joins TRBV7-3 and TRBJ2-1; TRBD2 agrees at 7 bases. Germline CDR1 and CDR2: SGHTA and FQGTGA. The CDR3 consists of 12 residues. Trimming took 11 bases from V and 0 from J; bases not matched to a gene: 1. CDR3 loop: CACGSSYNEQFF. The CDR3 DNA follows: TGTGCCTGCGGGAGCTCCTACAATGAGCAGTTCTTC.

This clone was counted between two and nine times. Other DNA sequences from this sample encode an identical CDR3 as well. The chain recombines TRBV6-1 with TRBJ2-5; 7 bases fit TRBD1. CDR1 and CDR2 (germline): MNHNS, SASEGT. Trimming removed 10 bases from V and 0 bases from J; junction bases left unmatched: 8. This CDR3 has 14 residues. CDR3 loop: CATGSGQDQETQYF. The CDR3 bases are TGTGCCACCGGGTCCGGACAGGACCAAGAGACCCAGTACTTC.

The V call is TRBV29-1, the J call TRBJ2-2, with D possibly TRBD2 on 5 matching bases. The germline gives CDR1 SQVTM, CDR2 ANQGSEA. The CDR3 has 12 amino acids. Trimming took 5 bases from V and 6 from J, leaving 10 bases between them. Here the CDR3 reads CSVLGGAGELFF. The CDR3 nucleotides read TGCAGCGTTTTAGGAGGAGCCGGGGAGCTGTTTTTT.

CDR3 sequence reads: CASSPTPHRAGNTIYF. CDR3 DNA: TGTGCCAGCAGCCCGACCCCCCACAGGGCTGGAAACACCATATATTTT. The rearrangement uses TRBV28 and TRBJ1-3, with D perhaps matching TRBD1 (6 bases). There are 16 residues in the CDR3. CDR1 and CDR2 from the germline V gene are MDHEN and SYDVKM. V lost 6 bases to trimming and J lost 2 bases, with 17 bases between them.

V and J are TRBV18 and TRBJ1-1; D not resolved. The germline V gene has CDR1 KGHSH and CDR2 LQKENI. Trimming took 0 bases from V and 1 from J, leaving 15 bases between them. The CDR3 is made up of 17 amino acids. This CDR3 reads CASSPPKELPANTEAFF. CDR3 DNA sequence: TGTGCCAGCTCACCACCGAAAGAATTGCCAGCGAACACTGAAGCTTTCTTT.

This chain connects TRBV2 to TRBJ1-2, with 10 nucleotides matching TRBD1. This CDR3 is built from 16 residues. Germline CDR1 and CDR2: SNHLY and FYNNEI. Trimming at V came to 4 bases and at J to 2 bases, leaving 7 bases not matched to a gene. The CDR3: CASSATGTGANYGYTF. In DNA, the CDR3 is TGTGCCAGCAGTGCAACCGGGACAGGGGCAAACTATGGCTACACCTTC.

The V and J genes are TRBV4-2 and TRBJ2-2; tentative D call: TRBD1 (6 bases). V dropped 0 bases and J dropped 2 bases, with 10 bases sitting between them. The CDR3 consists of 16 residues. Per germline, CDR1 LGHNA and CDR2 YNFKEQ. CDR3: CASSQDPGDNTGELFF. The CDR3 nucleotides are TGTGCCAGCAGCCAAGATCCAGGGGATAACACCGGGGAGCTGTTTTTT.

This clone was observed once. V and J are TRBV19 and TRBJ1-1; TRBD1 agrees at 8 bases. Per germline, CDR1 LNHDA and CDR2 SQIVND (reference sequence). The V gene end was trimmed by 4 bases and the J gene end by 0 bases; junction bases not matched to a gene: 13. The CDR3 extends over 18 amino acids. CDR3 loop: CASSTGTGIILMNTEAFF. The CDR3 DNA is TGTGCCAGTAGTACAGGGACAGGTATTATACTAATGAACACTGAAGCTTTCTTT.

The gene calls are TRBV15 and TRBJ2-7; tentatively, D is TRBD2 (6 bases). CDR3 length: 16 amino acids. Per the germline V gene, CDR1 is LNHNV and CDR2 is YYDKDF (reference sequence). V was clipped by 3 bases and J by 3 bases, with 18 bases between them. The CDR3: CATSSPGEAESYEQYF. The CDR3 DNA is TGTGCCACCAGCAGCCCGGGGGAGGCGGAGAGCTACGAGCAGTACTTC.

This sequence joins TRBV6-1 and TRBJ2-7; TRBD2 is a possible D gene (6 bases). CDR1 is MNHNS, CDR2 SASEGT, per germline. V dropped 6 bases and J dropped 6 bases, with 21 bases sitting between them. CDR3 length: 15 residues. The CDR3, as DNA: TGTGCCAGCAGCCCAGAGAGTGGGACTGGCTTCGAGCAGTACTTC. It encodes CASSPESGTGFEQYF.

A few counts support this clone. The CDR3, as DNA: TGTGCCAGCAGCCCAGGGACAGTTAGCCAAGAGACCCAGTACTTC. This codes for CASSPGTVSQETQYF. J is TRBJ2-5 and V is TRBV5-3; TRBD1 matches 7 bases. TRBV5-3 is sorted into the ORF group, with uncertain function. The CDR3 has 15 amino acids. V gave up 8 bases and J gave up 1 base; unmatched junction bases: 11.

V gene TRBV4-1 combines with J gene TRBJ2-5, with a weak D call TRBD1 (6 bases). The germline gives CDR1 MGHRA, CDR2 YSYEKL. Trimming shortened V by 0 bases and J by 0 bases, and 11 bases separated the two germline ends. The CDR3 extends over 16 amino acids. The CDR3 nucleotides are TGCGCCAGCAGCCAAGACGGGACATCGTACCAAGAGACCCAGTACTTC. It is translated as CASSQDGTSYQETQYF.

The rearrangement joins TRBV9 to TRBJ2-7; no definite D call. Germline V gene lookup returns CDR1 SGDLS and CDR2 YYNGEE. V lost 0 bases to trimming and J lost 2 bases, with 9 bases between them. This CDR3 contains 14 residues. The CDR3 DNA sequence: TGTGCCAGCAGCGTAGAGTCGGCAGCCTACGAGCAGTACTTC. Its protein product is CASSVESAAYEQYF.

This sequence joins TRBV15 and TRBJ1-2; perhaps TRBD1 as D (6 bases). The CDR3 extends over 16 amino acids. CDR1 and CDR2 from the germline V gene are LNHNV and YYDKDF (reference sequence). With 0 bases removed from V and 4 bases from J, the gap between germline ends came to 15 bases. The CDR3 coding sequence is TGTGCCACCAGCAGAGATGACAGGAGACCCTTCTATGGCTACACCTTC. This translates into CATSRDDRRPFYGYTF.

The chain employs TRBV19 and TRBJ1-5; TRBD1 might be the D (5 bases). Germline V gene data show CDR1 as LNHDA and CDR2 as SQIVND (reference sequence). There are 15 residues in the CDR3. V was shortened by 3 bases and J by 1 base, with 10 bases between the two germline ends. As DNA, the CDR3 is TGTGCCAGTAGTATGGGGCACCTCAGCAATCAGCCCCAGCATTTT. Translated: CASSMGHLSNQPQHF.

J is TRBJ2-7 and V is TRBV11-2; 13 bases agree with TRBD2. V was pared by 3 bases and J by 4 bases, with 9 bases of the junction left unmatched. The CDR3 is made up of 17 amino acids. The germline gives CDR1 SGHAT, CDR2 FQNNGV. The CDR3 is CASSFPMGLAGSYEQYF. CDR3 DNA sequence: TGTGCCAGCAGCTTCCCGATGGGACTAGCGGGGTCATACGAGCAGTACTTC.

The genes are TRBV7-9 and TRBJ2-3; TRBD2 aligns across 9 bases. From germline, CDR1 is SEHNR and CDR2 FQNEAQ (reference sequence). This CDR3 contains 17 residues. The V and J ends lost 0 bases and 3 bases, in that order; junction bases with no gene match: 7. The CDR3 is CASSLAYLREGTDTQYF. The CDR3 DNA reads as TGTGCCAGCAGCTTAGCGTATTTGCGGGAGGGTACAGATACGCAGTATTTT. Drawing the rest from reference TRBV7-9 and TRBJ2-3, the complete variable domain is DTGVSQNPRHKITKRGQNVTFRCDPISEHNRLYWYRQTLGQGPEFLTYFQNEAQLEKSRLLSDRFSAERPKGSFSTLEIQRTEQGDSAMYLCASSLAYLREGTDTQYFGPGTRLTVL.

This rearrangement joins TRBV27 to TRBJ2-1; D gene unclear. Germline values: CDR1 MNHEY, CDR2 SMNVEV (reference sequence). Deletions cut 2 bases from V and 4 bases from J, with 6 bases between. The CDR3 sequence is 13 residues long. Here the CDR3 DNA reads TGTGCCAGCAGTTTAAATGGGTACAATGAGCAGTTCTTC. As protein: CASSLNGYNEQFF.

V gene TRBV7-2 combines with J gene TRBJ2-7; D possibly uses TRBD1 or TRBD2 (5 bases each). Trimming shortened V by 4 bases and J by 3 bases, and 13 bases separated the two germline ends. CDR1 is SGHTA and CDR2 is FQGNSA in the germline V gene. This CDR3 is built from 14 residues. The CDR3 region is CASSSPGRIYEQYF. Here the CDR3 DNA reads TGTGCCAGCAGCTCCCCGGGGCGGATCTACGAGCAGTACTTC.

This chain uses TRBV4-3 with TRBJ1-1; D is ambiguous. The CDR3 contains 15 residues. The V gene lost 3 bases and the J gene lost 4 bases, with 15 bases spanning the gap. Germline values: CDR1 LGHNA, CDR2 YSLEER. This chain's CDR3 is CASSQVPGGSTEAFF. The CDR3 DNA reads as TGCGCCAGCAGCCAGGTCCCGGGAGGGAGCACTGAAGCTTTCTTT.